This T cell receptor (beta chain) derives from a study of CD8 T cells in Susac syndrome. This clonotype was recorded a few times. Reverse transcription of roughly 0.5 to 1 ug RNA was performed with random hexamers. TCR beta CDR3 was amplified by immunoSEQ multiplex PCR. This amplification extended across 54 Vbeta and 13 Jbeta segments. TCRdb analysed the immunoSEQ multiplex PCR reads with MiXCR anew, one entry per CDR3 protein. Counted here are over 95,000 distinct CDR3 sequences, about nine tenths occurring once; the ten biggest clones make up about 0.15%. The sequenced target, TCR beta, came from blood CD8+ and CD4+ T cells. V was trimmed by 0 bases and J by 4 bases, leaving 3 bases between them. The CDR3 consists of 12 residues. Germline V gene data show CDR1 as LGHDT and CDR2 as YNNKEL (reference sequence).

The sequence came from a human donor in good health. V and J are TRBV3-1 and TRBJ2-5, with no clear D. The sequenced sample was CD4+ T cells from PBMCs. In DNA, the CDR3 is TGTGCCAGCAGCCAAGACGGAGAGACCCAGTACTTC. It codes for CASSQDGETQYF.